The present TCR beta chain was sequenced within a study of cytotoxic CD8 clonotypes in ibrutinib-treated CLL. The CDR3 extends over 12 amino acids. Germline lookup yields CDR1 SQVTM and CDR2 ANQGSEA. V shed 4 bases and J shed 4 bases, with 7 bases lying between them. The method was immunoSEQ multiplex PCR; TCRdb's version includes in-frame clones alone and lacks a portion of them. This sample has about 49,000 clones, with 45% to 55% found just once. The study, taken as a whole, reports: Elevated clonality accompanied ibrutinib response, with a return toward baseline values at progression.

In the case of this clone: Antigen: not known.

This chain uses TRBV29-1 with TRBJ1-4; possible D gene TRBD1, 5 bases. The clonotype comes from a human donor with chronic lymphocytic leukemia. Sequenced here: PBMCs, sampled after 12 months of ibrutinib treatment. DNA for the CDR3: TGCAGCGTTGCCGGGGGTAATGAAAAACTGTTTTTT. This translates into CSVAGGNEKLFF.